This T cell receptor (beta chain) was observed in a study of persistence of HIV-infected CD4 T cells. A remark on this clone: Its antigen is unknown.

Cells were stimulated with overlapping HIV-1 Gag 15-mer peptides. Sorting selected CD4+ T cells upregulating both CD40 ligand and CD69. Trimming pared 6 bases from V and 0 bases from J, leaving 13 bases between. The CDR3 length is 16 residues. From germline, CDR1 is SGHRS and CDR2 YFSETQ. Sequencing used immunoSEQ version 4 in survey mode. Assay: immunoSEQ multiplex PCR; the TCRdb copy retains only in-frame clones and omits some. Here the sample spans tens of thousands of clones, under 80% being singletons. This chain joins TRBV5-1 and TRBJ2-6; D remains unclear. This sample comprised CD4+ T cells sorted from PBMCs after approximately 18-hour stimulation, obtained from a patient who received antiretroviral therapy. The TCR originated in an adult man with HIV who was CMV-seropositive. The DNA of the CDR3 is TGCGCCAGCATTGCTGCGATCCTCTCTGGGGCCAACGTCCTGACTTTC. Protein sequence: CASIAAILSGANVLTF.